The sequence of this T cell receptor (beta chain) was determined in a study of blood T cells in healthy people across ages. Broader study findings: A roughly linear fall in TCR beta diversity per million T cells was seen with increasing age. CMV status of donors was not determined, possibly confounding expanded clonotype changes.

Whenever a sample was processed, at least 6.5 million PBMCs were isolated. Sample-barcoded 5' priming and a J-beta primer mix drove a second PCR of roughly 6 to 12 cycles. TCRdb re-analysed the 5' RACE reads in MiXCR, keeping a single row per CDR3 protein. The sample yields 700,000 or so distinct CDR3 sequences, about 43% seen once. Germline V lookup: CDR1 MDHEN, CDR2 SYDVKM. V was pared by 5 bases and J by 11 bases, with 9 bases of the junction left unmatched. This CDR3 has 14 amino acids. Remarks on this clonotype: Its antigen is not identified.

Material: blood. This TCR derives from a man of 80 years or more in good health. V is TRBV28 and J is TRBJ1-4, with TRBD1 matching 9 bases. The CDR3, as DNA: TGTGCCAGCAGTGAGGACAGGGGAAGTGAGAAACTGTTTTTT. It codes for CASSEDRGSEKLFF.